This paragraph covers one T cell receptor (beta chain) sequence. These data are taken from a study of shared T cell receptors in the human thymus. This CDR3 is 13 amino acids long. J gave up 10 bases and V 0 bases, and 2 bases lay outside the gene matches. Germline values: CDR1 SGDLS, CDR2 YYNGEE. TCRdb keeps only in-frame clones here, not all; method: immunoSEQ multiplex PCR. The table lists 630,000 or so clones, about 89% of them singletons. The sample was also linked to a second study, of human thymus T cells. That work states: All donors were healthy Finnish infants who were undergoing corrective surgery to treat congenital heart defects. Resections that were taken during corrective heart surgery supplied the thymus tissue. It looked as if thymic and blood repertoires used V and J genes in a biased way. Overlap was high between thymic repertoires from unrelated individuals, as reported in related research.

The origin of this receptor is a boy younger than two with a congenital heart defect. The specimen sequenced was thymocytes. The chain has TRBV9 and TRBJ2-1; 9 nucleotides agree with TRBD2. The CDR3 DNA sequence: TGTGCCAGCAGCGTAGGCAGCGGGAGGGAGCAGTTCTTC. This codes for CASSVGSGREQFF.